Relative to its sample, the clone carrying this T cell receptor (beta chain) is medium-sized (0.01 to 0.1%). TCRdb reanalysed the PCR reads using MiXCR and keeps one entry per CDR3 protein. The table has about 22,000 distinct CDR3 sequences, around 34% seen once. The CDR3 length is 12 residues. Per the germline V gene, CDR1 is MNHNS and CDR2 is SASEGT. Deletions cut 8 bases from V and 10 bases from J, with 14 bases between. The record originates from a study of tumor-infiltrating lymphocytes in oesophageal squamous cell carcinoma. Sample: esophageal tumor tissue. This clonotype was sampled from a female donor with esophageal squamous cell carcinoma. The gene calls are TRBV6-1 and TRBJ2-2, with D unresolved. In nucleotides, the CDR3 is TGTGCCAGCGGCTCCCCTAGGTTGGAGCTGTTTTTT. Residues: CASGSPRLELFF.